One sample yielded the 18 T cell receptor beta chains listed below, sequenced in a study of neurological immune-mediated disorders. TCRdb reprocessed the 5' RACE reads with MiXCR, giving one entry per CDR3 protein. Here the sample spans about 120,000 distinct CDR3 sequences, roughly 3.2% being singletons. The specimen was PBMCs. Every receptor here comes from a woman in her 30s with multiple sclerosis.

Many counts were recorded for this clonotype. This rearrangement joins TRBV10-3 to TRBJ2-5; 7 nucleotides agree with TRBD1. CDR1 and CDR2 from the germline V gene are ENHRY and SYGVKD. The CDR3 totals 14 residues. With 6 bases clipped from V and 5 bases from J, the junction kept 9 bases outside the gene matches. The CDR3 DNA reads TGTGCCATCAGCGCAAACAGGGGCCGGGAGACCCAGTACTTC. Translated: CAISANRGRETQYF.

At least ten counts were recorded for this clonotype. The J gene is TRBJ2-7, the V gene TRBV25-1; a weak D match, TRBD2 (6 bases). CDR3 length: 13 residues. CDR1 and CDR2 from the germline V gene are MGHDK and SYGVNS. V lost 3 bases, J lost 6 bases, and 12 bases lay in between. This CDR3 is CASSEYGTFEQYF. CDR3 in DNA: TGTGCCAGCAGTGAGTACGGGACTTTCGAGCAGTACTTC.

This clonotype was seen ten or more times. V and J are TRBV20-1 and TRBJ2-3; 14 positions agree with TRBD2. Losses at the gene ends were 4 bases for V and 2 bases for J; bases not matched to a gene: 8. Germline V gives CDR1 DFQATT, CDR2 SNEGSKA (reference sequence). This CDR3 comprises 17 residues. The CDR3 spells CSATLGLAGAVTDTQYF. The CDR3 nucleotides are TGCAGTGCTACGTTGGGACTAGCGGGAGCGGTCACAGATACGCAGTATTTT.

This clonotype has at least ten counts. The chain carries TRBV7-9 and TRBJ2-7; weak D call: TRBD1 (6 bases). Trimming removed 0 bases at V and 0 bases at J, with 21 bases between. CDR1 and CDR2 from the germline V gene are SEHNR and FQNEAQ (reference sequence). The CDR3 runs to 19 residues. The CDR3 protein is CASSLAGAYGRTFSYEQYF. CDR3 DNA: TGTGCCAGCAGCTTAGCGGGGGCCTACGGTAGGACCTTCTCCTACGAGCAGTACTTC.

This clonotype has a handful of counts. The V gene is TRBV20-1, the J gene TRBJ2-2, with 7 bases aligning to TRBD2. V shed 0 bases and J 3 bases; nucleotides not matched to a gene: 4. Germline lookup yields CDR1 DFQATT and CDR2 SNEGSKA (reference sequence). The length of the CDR3 is 15 residues. This chain's CDR3 is CSAREGGKDTGELFF. The CDR3 region has the DNA TGCAGTGCTAGAGAGGGGGGGAAAGACACCGGGGAGCTGTTTTTT.

This clonotype was found many times. This sequence joins TRBV20-1 and TRBJ1-2; 8 bases are a match to TRBD1. The CDR3 sequence is 15 residues long. Trimming removed 1 base from V and 3 bases from J; junction bases left unmatched: 7. Germline-derived CDR1 and CDR2 are DFQATT and SNEGSKA (reference sequence). The CDR3 region is CSARALRQGHYGYTF. DNA of the CDR3: TGCAGTGCTAGAGCGCTGAGACAGGGGCACTATGGCTACACCTTC.

This clonotype has a count of ten or more. A much larger clone differs from this one at a single base, so this may be a read error. The V and J genes are TRBV20-1 and TRBJ2-2; 8 bases line up with TRBD2. Trimming at V came to 1 base and at J to 3 bases, leaving 4 bases not matched to a gene. This CDR3 is 15 amino acids long. In germline, CDR1 is DFQATT, CDR2 SNEGSKA (reference sequence). CDR3 sequence (DNA): TGCAGTGCTAGAGCGGGGGGGAAAGACACCGGGGAGCTGTTTTTT. Its translation: CSARAGGKDTGELFF.

This clonotype was seen at least ten times. V gene TRBV5-1 combines with J gene TRBJ1-2, with D hard to call. Germline V gene sequence: CDR1 SGHRS, CDR2 YFSETQ. This CDR3 has 15 residues. Trimming removed 0 bases at V and 4 bases at J, with 13 bases between. The CDR3: CASSLVTGSPYGYTF. CDR3 DNA: TGCGCCAGCAGCTTGGTGACGGGCAGTCCCTATGGCTACACCTTC.

There are many counts of this clonotype. The V and J genes are TRBV20-1 and TRBJ1-4; TRBD1 might be the D (5 bases). Germline CDR1 is DFQATT and CDR2 is SNEGSKA (reference sequence). There are 15 residues in the CDR3. Between the trimmed V and J ends, which lost 0 bases and 5 bases, there was a span of 13 bases. Here the CDR3 reads CSARDLWGENEKLFF. In DNA form, the CDR3 reads TGCAGTGCTAGAGACCTGTGGGGCGAGAATGAAAAACTGTTTTTT.

The sample holds many counts of this clonotype. The chain combines TRBV28 with TRBJ1-5, with 8 bases matching TRBD1. The germline gives CDR1 MDHEN, CDR2 SYDVKM. With 5 bases clipped from V and 2 bases from J, the junction kept 5 bases outside the gene matches. This CDR3 is 15 amino acids long. The CDR3 DNA follows: TGTGCCAGCAGTAGACAGGGGTCTCGCAATCAGCCCCAGCATTTT. This encodes CASSRQGSRNQPQHF. The whole variable domain, filled in from reference TRBV28 and TRBJ1-5, reads DVKVTQSSRYLVKRTGEKVFLECVQDMDHENMFWYRQDPGLGLRLIYFSYDVKMKEKGDIPEGYSVSREKKERFSLILESASTNQTSMYLCASSRQGSRNQPQHFGDGTRLSIL.

This clonotype was found many times. The gene calls are TRBV5-5 and TRBJ2-5; 9 nucleotides match TRBD2. Germline CDR1 is SGHKS and CDR2 is YYEKEE (reference sequence). V lost 3 bases and J lost 5; bases outside the gene matches: 8. The CDR3 is 15 amino acids. In DNA, the CDR3 is TGTGCCAGCAGCTCCCCGGCGGGAGGGCTCGAGACCCAGTACTTC. Translated, it gives CASSSPAGGLETQYF.

Many counts were recorded for this clonotype. The rearrangement joins TRBV20-1 to TRBJ2-7, with TRBD2 matching over 12 bases. Trimming cost V 4 bases and J 6 bases; bases outside gene matches: 10. This CDR3 has 15 amino acids. Germline V gene data show CDR1 as DFQATT and CDR2 as SNEGSKA (reference sequence). The CDR3 here is CSATTLAGGRSEQYF. The CDR3 coding sequence is TGCAGTGCTACGACACTAGCGGGGGGCCGGAGCGAGCAGTACTTC.

This clonotype has a count of ten or more. The chain combines TRBV20-1 with TRBJ1-5; possibly TRBD1 for D (6 bases). Germline V gives CDR1 DFQATT, CDR2 SNEGSKA (reference sequence). This CDR3 spans 15 amino acids. Trimming removed 1 base from V and 7 bases from J, with 17 bases in between. The CDR3 bases are TGCAGTGCTAGAGGAAAGGGGGTGTTCGGGCAGCCCCAGCATTTT. Its translation is CSARGKGVFGQPQHF.

Many counts were recorded for this clonotype. The chain joins TRBV9 to TRBJ2-3; D is uncertain. Germline V gene data show CDR1 as SGDLS and CDR2 as YYNGEE. Trimming removed 0 bases from V and 0 bases from J, with 14 bases in between. There are 17 residues in the CDR3. CDR3 DNA: TGTGCCAGCAGCGTAGTCGGTGGCGGTCCTAGCACAGATACGCAGTATTTT. It specifies CASSVVGGGPSTDTQYF.

This clonotype was seen many times. The chain recombines TRBV5-1 with TRBJ2-3; 10 bases agree with TRBD2. V was pared by 5 bases and J by 3 bases, with 3 bases of the junction left unmatched. The CDR3 sequence is 14 residues long. Germline-derived CDR1 and CDR2 are SGHRS and YFSETQ. The CDR3, as DNA: TGCGCCAGCAGAGATAGCGGGGGGACAGATACGCAGTATTTT. The encoded protein is CASRDSGGTDTQYF.

This clonotype was counted many times. This chain connects TRBV7-9 to TRBJ1-5; D not certain. CDR1 is SEHNR and CDR2 is FQNEAQ in the germline V gene (reference sequence). The CDR3 runs to 17 residues. Trimming took 5 bases from V and 0 from J, leaving 17 bases between them. The CDR3 protein is CASSALEVGYSNQPQHF. The CDR3 DNA reads TGTGCCAGCAGCGCCCTAGAAGTAGGTTATAGCAATCAGCCCCAGCATTTT.

This clonotype was seen at least ten times. This chain uses TRBV7-2 with TRBJ1-1, with unresolved D. Germline V gene lookup returns CDR1 SGHTA and CDR2 FQGNSA. Between the trimmed V and J ends, which lost 7 bases and 1 base, there was a span of 16 bases. The CDR3 extends over 15 amino acids. The CDR3 here is CASTPEVAGNTEAFF. The CDR3 region has the DNA TGTGCCAGCACGCCCGAAGTGGCGGGGAACACTGAAGCTTTCTTT.

This clonotype was seen ten or more times. The chain uses TRBV15 and TRBJ1-2, with TRBD1 identical over 9 bases. The CDR3 is 16 amino acids. Per germline, CDR1 LNHNV and CDR2 YYDKDF (reference sequence). The ends lost 3 bases at V and 5 bases at J; junction bases unmatched: 10. CDR3 protein: CATSRPETGGEYGYTF. The CDR3 nucleotides are TGTGCCACCAGCAGGCCGGAAACAGGGGGCGAGTATGGCTACACCTTC.